The clone carrying this T cell receptor (beta chain) turned up a few times. As yet, its antigen is unknown. Via the markers CD45RO/CCR7/CD25/CD127/CD95/CD27, stem cell-like memory, regulatory, central memory and naive CD4+ cells were sorted. These data belong to a study of beta chain features in type 1 diabetes. Across the whole study: Comparable age, gender and cell yields were observed in patients relative to healthy donors. Study findings and constraints: Cells expressing TCR highly could be over-represented by cDNA sequencing. TCRB CDR3s were moderately but significantly shorter in Type 1 diabetes patients in all four CD4+ subsets.

Sequenced material consisted of expressed TCRB transcripts (all of the isolated RNA was reverse transcribed). Sequencing was performed with immunoSEQ multiplex PCR; in TCRdb, only in-frame clones are kept and a portion is missing. The data contain around 710,000 clones, around 12% of them seen just once; the ten biggest clones take up 0.09% to 0.15%. The source is a man aged 25-40 years with type 1 diabetes. Sample: naive CD4+ T cells from blood.

The CDR3 sequence: CSVGVGLNYGYTF. CDR3 coding DNA: TGCAGCGTCGGCGTGGGTTTGAACTATGGCTACACCTTC. The chain combines TRBV29-1 with TRBJ1-2; D call uncertain. Trimming shortened V by 6 bases and J by 2 bases, and 13 bases separated the two germline ends. This CDR3 is built from 13 residues. Germline-derived CDR1 and CDR2 are SQVTM and ANQGSEA.